The T cell receptor (beta chain) under discussion was sequenced for a study of shared clonotypes between healthy human individuals. The study's findings and limits: It was observed that about 5% of naive CD4 clonotypes were shared across several donors. Non-shared clonotypes displayed generation probabilities falling below those of clonotypes present in all four donors.

V shed 4 bases and J shed 1 base, with 14 bases lying between them. This CDR3 has 16 amino acids. Germline CDR1 reads SGHTA; CDR2 reads FQGNSA. As defined, naive CD8 cells were CD45RO-negative and positively selected for CCR7, with terminally differentiated effector memory CD45RA+ cells excluded. Investigators spread the genomic DNA of each subset evenly over several immunoSEQ plates. Original processing methods: Filtering was not the same, since immunoSEQ gave junction-only sequences without quality scores. Method: immunoSEQ multiplex PCR; TCRdb's copy keeps in-frame clones and lacks some. V and J calls plus clone size are reproduced from that table; the DNA served to infer D and trimming. Of some 2,000,000 clones in the sample, approximately 95% are singletons; the top ten hold 1.1%. As concerns this clone: Its target is unknown.

V and J are TRBV7-2 and TRBJ2-1; no reliable D call. Sequenced sample: naive CD8+ T cells sorted from blood. The source of this sequence is a young man in good health. CDR3 in DNA: TGTGCCAGCAGCTCTTTTTATGCGGAATCCTACAATGAGCAGTTCTTC. Translating gives CASSSFYAESYNEQFF.